One and the same sample provided the 10 T cell receptor beta chains below, sequenced in a study of chemoradiotherapy in HPV16-positive cancers. Produced via immunoSEQ multiplex PCR; TCRdb's table is partial and in-frame only. The table lists roughly 30,000 clones, around 92% of them singletons. Sequencing used blood, obtained from a patient who underwent chemoradiotherapy. The receptors here all came from a human donor with HPV-associated anogenital cancer.

The table lists this clone with a count of one. This chain links TRBV25-1 with TRBJ1-6; possibly TRBD1 for D (6 bases). Per the germline V gene, CDR1 is MGHDK and CDR2 is SYGVNS. V was clipped by 6 bases and J by 5 bases, with 17 bases between them. This CDR3 is built from 16 residues. The CDR3 protein is CASSRRGTQNNSPLHF. The CDR3 DNA sequence: TGTGCCAGCAGCCGGAGGGGGACACAAAATAATTCACCCCTCCACTTT.

The J gene is TRBJ1-2, the V gene TRBV10-3; 7 positions agree with TRBD1. The CDR3 is made up of 15 amino acids. Germline V lookup: CDR1 ENHRY, CDR2 SYGVKD. The V segment lost 8 bases and the J segment 8 bases; nucleotides outside the gene matches: 17. As DNA, the CDR3 is TGTGCCATCTCCCCCCGAACAGGGGAGTCAAGAGGCTACACCTTC. It is translated as CAISPRTGESRGYTF.

This chain connects TRBV6-6 to TRBJ1-1, with 7 bases aligning to TRBD1. The CDR3 spans 14 residues. CDR1 is MNHNY and CDR2 is SVGAGI in the germline V gene (reference sequence). The J segment lost 1 base and the V segment lost 5 bases, leaving 4 bases of the junction unmatched. In DNA, the CDR3 is TGTGCCAGCAGTAACCAGGGGGGGAACACTGAAGCTTTCTTT. Translated: CASSNQGGNTEAFF.

This clone was detected once. The chain couples TRBV5-8 to TRBJ2-3, with unresolved D. The germline CDR1 and CDR2 sequences are SGHTS and YDEGEE. V lost 4 bases and J lost 1, with 13 bases in between. The CDR3 has 15 residues. The CDR3 loop is CASSTDRDRTDTQYF. In DNA form, the CDR3 reads TGTGCCAGCAGCACCGACCGCGACCGCACAGATACGCAGTATTTT.

V is TRBV9 and J is TRBJ2-5; 8 bases are a match to TRBD2. CDR3 length: 15 residues. The trim removed 0 bases at V and 6 bases at J, leaving 7 bases unmatched. Germline V gives CDR1 SGDLS, CDR2 YYNGEE. The CDR3 loop reads CASSVAGGPGKTQYF. The CDR3 nucleotides are TGTGCCAGCAGCGTAGCGGGGGGGCCGGGAAAGACCCAGTACTTC. Full variable domain (missing parts from reference TRBV9 and TRBJ2-5): DSGVTQTPKHLITATGQRVTLRCSPRSGDLSVYWYQQSLDQGLQFLIQYYNGEERAKGNILERFSAQQFPDLHSELNLSSLELGDSALYFCASSVAGGPGKTQYFGPGTRLLVL.

The rearrangement links TRBV7-2 to TRBJ1-2; weak D call: TRBD1 (5 bases). The CDR3 extends over 16 amino acids. Germline V gene data show CDR1 as SGHTA and CDR2 as FQGNSA. V was trimmed by 5 bases and J by 0 bases, leaving 16 bases between them. CDR3 nucleotides: TGTGCCAGCAGCCCAGGGATTCAGGTTTCTAACTATGGCTACACCTTC. It yields the protein CASSPGIQVSNYGYTF.

V gene TRBV2 combines with J gene TRBJ1-2; D unclear. V shed 4 bases and J shed 2 bases, with 11 bases lying between them. Per germline, CDR1 SNHLY and CDR2 FYNNEI. The CDR3 loop spans 14 amino acids. In nucleotides, the CDR3 is TGTGCCAGCAGTGGGTTAGCAGAAAACTATGGCTACACCTTC. Its translation: CASSGLAENYGYTF.

The chain joins TRBV5-1 to TRBJ1-1; D gene unclear. V gave up 4 bases and J gave up 0 bases, with 13 bases separating them. This CDR3 has 15 residues. Looked up from germline, CDR1 is SGHRS and CDR2 is YFSETQ. In DNA form, the CDR3 reads TGCGCCAGCAGCCCGGCCGGGCCCATGAACACTGAAGCTTTCTTT. It yields the protein CASSPAGPMNTEAFF.

The chain links TRBV27 to TRBJ1-6; 11 positions agree with TRBD1. J was trimmed by 8 bases and V by 1 base; bases with no gene match: 4. CDR1 is MNHEY, CDR2 SMNVEV, per germline (reference sequence). The CDR3 is 16 amino acids. This chain's CDR3 is CASSLYRTGGYSPLHF. The CDR3, as DNA: TGTGCCAGCAGTTTATACCGGACAGGGGGCTATTCACCCCTCCACTTT.

This sequence joins TRBV13 and TRBJ1-3; D may be TRBD1 (5 bases). V gave up 3 bases and J gave up 0 bases, with 15 bases separating them. In germline, CDR1 is PRHDT, CDR2 FYEKMQ (reference sequence). The CDR3 is made up of 17 amino acids. The CDR3 nucleotides are TGTGCCAGCAGCTTCCTCCCCGGGACCGGCTCTGGAAACACCATATATTTT. Amino acid sequence: CASSFLPGTGSGNTIYF.